The clone carrying this T cell receptor (beta chain) has just a few counts. The antigen remains unidentified. The data originate from a study of response to subunit inactivated influenza vaccine. CDR3 length: 14 amino acids. V was pared by 6 bases and J by 2 bases, with 13 bases between. TCRdb reprocessed the RT-PCR reads with MiXCR, giving one entry per CDR3 protein. The repertoire holds about 800,000 distinct CDR3 sequences, with 21% as singletons. General study results and limits: After each seasonal influenza vaccination, few new T cells are recruited, the authors suggested.

This receptor was obtained from a man aged 50-60 years who received an inactivated influenza vaccine. This chain uses TRBV12-3 or TRBV12-4 with TRBJ1-1, with D possibly TRBD1 on 6 matching bases. This material consisted of PBMCs from blood, taken about 5 days after vaccination. CDR3 nucleotide sequence: TGTGCCAGCAGGCCGGGGGCCGCAAACACTGAAGCTTTCTTT. Encoded protein: CASRPGAANTEAFF.